This T cell receptor beta chain was observed in a study of blood T cell repertoires in COVID-19. In the study overall: PBMCs, B-cell-depleted T cells, or T cells were the source of the cDNA or gDNA that made up the material.

CDR1 is MDHEN and CDR2 is SYDVKM in the germline V gene. V lost 2 bases and J 4 bases, leaving 11 bases between the germline ends. This CDR3 is 14 amino acids long. In the authors' methods: Reference gene primer amplification gave estimated nucleated cell counts. Profiled with immunoSEQ multiplex PCR; TCRdb holds only in-frame clones, not every one. D and trimming were read from the DNA, whereas the V and J calls and clone size are those reported in that table. The profile shows 100,000 to 150,000 clones, around 87% of them singletons. The chain employs TRBV28 and TRBJ1-2; no reliable D call. The receptor was isolated from a man in his 70s with active COVID-19. The sample was peripheral blood. The chain's CDR3 is CASSLGLAGYGYTF. The CDR3 DNA is TGTGCCAGCAGTTTAGGCCTGGCGGGCTATGGCTACACCTTC.